The rows below give T cell receptor beta chains drawn from one sample of a study of shared T cell receptors in the human thymus. The data were produced by immunoSEQ multiplex PCR, yet TCRdb's version contains in-frame clones alone and is incomplete. The table has approximately 490,000 clones, 75% to 80% seen once. This sample also appeared in a second study, on human thymus T cells.

Sequencing was carried out using thymocytes. The receptor set was obtained from a boy younger than two with a congenital heart defect. CDR3s include the opening cysteine and the closing phenylalanine or tryptophan. Fields, in order: clone size, J gene, V gene, D gene, CDR3 DNA, CDR3 protein. A D gene is named only where the DNA matches it firmly. Expanded clones are given a class, and other clones once, few, many or no size at all.

>few|TRBJ1-4|TRBV5-4|TRBD1
TGTGCCAGCAGCTTAGTCGGACAGGGGAGCACGAATGAAAAACTGTTTTTT
CASSLVGQGSTNEKLFF
>-|TRBJ1-1|TRBV29-1|TRBD1
TGCAGCGTTGGAGAAACCGACAGGGGAAGGACTGAAGCTTTCTTT
CSVGETDRGRTEAFF
>-|TRBJ2-1|TRBV15|-
TGTGCCACCAGCAGAGCACCTAAGAATGAGCAGTTCTTC
CATSRAPKNEQFF
>few|TRBJ1-2|TRBV28|-
TGTGCCAGCACCCCACGGGGATTATATGGCTACACCTTC
CASTPRGLYGYTF
>-|TRBJ2-1|TRBV14|TRBD2
TGTGCCAGCAGCCAACGGAGGGCTAGCGGCAAGAATGAGCAGTTCTTC
CASSQRRASGKNEQFF
>-|TRBJ2-7|TRBV4-3|TRBD2
TGCGCCAGCAGCCAAGATCGGGTGCTAGCGGGAGAGTACGAGCAGTACTTC
CASSQDRVLAGEYEQYF
>-|TRBJ2-7|TRBV29-1|TRBD1
TGCAGCGCAAAAGGGGGCACCCACCGAAATTACGAGCAGTACTTC
CSAKGGTHRNYEQYF
>-|TRBJ1-1|TRBV14|TRBD1
TGTGCCAGCAGCCTACCGGGACAGGAAGCTTTCTTT
CASSLPGQEAFF
>-|TRBJ2-1|TRBV29-1|-
TGCAGCGTGAGGAGGGTTGCTGAGCAGTTCTTC
CSVRRVAEQFF
>-|TRBJ2-1|TRBV7-6|-
TGTGCCAGCAGCTCCCTCTGGAGCGAGCAGTTCTTC
CASSSLWSEQFF
>-|TRBJ2-7|TRBV6-6|-
TGTGCCAGTTGGCGCCGGGATAGCTCCTACGAGCAGTACTTC
CASWRRDSSYEQYF
>-|TRBJ2-2|TRBV28|TRBD1
TGTGCCAGCAGGGGGGACAGATTCAACACCGGGGAGCTGTTTTTT
CASRGDRFNTGELFF
>-|TRBJ1-1|TRBV4-3|-
TGCGCCAGCAGCCAAGATTTGGTCGGTGGGGAGATGAACACTGAAGCTTTCTTT
CASSQDLVGGEMNTEAFF
>-|TRBJ2-7|TRBV15|TRBD2
TGTGCCACCAGTTACCTAGCGGGGCCCCCACGCGGCTACGAGCAGTACTTC
CATSYLAGPPRGYEQYF
>-|TRBJ1-3|TRBV2|-
TGTGCCAGCAGTGTGAGCGCAGAGCGGCCTGGAAACACCATATATTTT
CASSVSAERPGNTIYF
>-|TRBJ2-1|TRBV19|-
TGTGCCACCTCGAGACAGTCCTACTCCTACAATGAGCAGTTCTTC
CATSRQSYSYNEQFF
>-|TRBJ2-1|TRBV28|TRBD2
TGTGCCAGCAGGTGTAGCGGGAGGGATTTTGATGAGCAGTTCTTC
CASRCSGRDFDEQFF
>-|TRBJ2-7|TRBV10-1|TRBD2
TGCGCCAGCAGTGAGAAGCGCCCAACTAGCGGTACCTACGAGCAGTACTTC
CASSEKRPTSGTYEQYF
>-|TRBJ1-3|TRBV29-1|TRBD1
TGCAGCGTTGGGAGGACAGGCGGAAACACCATATATTTT
CSVGRTGGNTIYF
>-|TRBJ1-4|TRBV9|TRBD1
TGTGCCAGCAGCGAATCAGGGGGGAATGAAAAACTGTTTTTT
CASSESGGNEKLFF
>few|TRBJ2-1|TRBV6-1|TRBD2
TGTGCCAGCAGTGGTGAGCGGGAGGGTTACAATGAGCAGTTCTTC
CASSGEREGYNEQFF
>-|TRBJ2-1|TRBV19|-
TGTGCCAGTAGTAACCAGCGACCCATCTCCTACAATGAGCAGTTCTTC
CASSNQRPISYNEQFF
>once|TRBJ1-1|TRBV5-1|-
TGCGCCAGCAGCCCCAATCCGACAGCATCTAACACTGAAGCTTTCTTT
CASSPNPTASNTEAFF
>few|TRBJ2-1|TRBV14|TRBD2
TGTGCCAGCAGCCCCCCGGGACTAGCGGGACGGGAGCAGTTCTTC
CASSPPGLAGREQFF